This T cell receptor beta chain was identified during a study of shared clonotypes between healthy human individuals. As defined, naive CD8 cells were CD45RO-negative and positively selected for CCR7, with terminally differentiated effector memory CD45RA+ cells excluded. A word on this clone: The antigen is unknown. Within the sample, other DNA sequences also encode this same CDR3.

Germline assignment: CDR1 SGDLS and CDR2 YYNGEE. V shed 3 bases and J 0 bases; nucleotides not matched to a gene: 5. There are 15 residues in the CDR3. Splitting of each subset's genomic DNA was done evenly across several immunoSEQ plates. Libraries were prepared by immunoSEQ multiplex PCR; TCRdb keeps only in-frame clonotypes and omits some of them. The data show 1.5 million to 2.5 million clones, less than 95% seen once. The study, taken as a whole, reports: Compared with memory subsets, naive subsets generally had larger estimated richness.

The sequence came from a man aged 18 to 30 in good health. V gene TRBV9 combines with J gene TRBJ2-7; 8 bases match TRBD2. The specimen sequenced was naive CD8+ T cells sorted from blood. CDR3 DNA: TGTGCCAGCAGCGCTAGCGGGCTTAGCTCCTACGAGCAGTACTTC. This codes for CASSASGLSSYEQYF.